A single sample is the source of the 9 T cell receptor beta chains below, sequenced in a study of blood T cell repertoires in COVID-19. Profiling relied on immunoSEQ multiplex PCR, and the TCRdb table lists in-frame clones only, not all of them. This sample has about 130,000 clones, with roughly nine tenths found just once. The sample comprised peripheral blood. These TCRs come from a man between 60 and 75 years old with COVID-19, enrolled during active disease.

V and J are TRBV3-1 (or the pseudogene TRBV3-2) and TRBJ1-5; D is undetermined. Germline V gene data show CDR1 as LGHDT and CDR2 as YNNKEL (reference sequence). V was cut by 0 bases and J by 1 base, with 4 bases left in between. The CDR3 consists of 14 residues. The CDR3 here is CASSQDTSNQPQHF. The CDR3 coding sequence is TGTGCCAGCAGCCAAGATACAAGCAATCAGCCCCAGCATTTT.

V and J are TRBV9 and TRBJ1-1; 9 bases fit TRBD1. Germline V gene lookup returns CDR1 SGDLS and CDR2 YYNGEE. V shed 4 bases and J 6 bases; nucleotides not matched to a gene: 10. The CDR3 has 15 amino acids. CDR3 bases: TGTGCCAGCAGCCCTACCCGGGACAGGGACCCTGAAGCTTTCTTT. It specifies CASSPTRDRDPEAFF.

The chain couples TRBV19 to TRBJ1-2; maybe TRBD1 (6 bases). The CDR3 length is 12 residues. V was pared by 6 bases and J by 8 bases, with 13 bases between. Germline lookup yields CDR1 LNHDA and CDR2 SQIVND (reference sequence). The DNA of the CDR3 is TGTGCCAGTAGAAAACAGGGATCCGGCTACACCTTC. The encoded protein is CASRKQGSGYTF.

This chain joins TRBV18 and TRBJ2-2; a weak D match, TRBD1 (6 bases). The V end lost 4 bases, the J end lost 1 base, and 13 bases lay between the germline ends. Germline V gives CDR1 KGHSH, CDR2 LQKENI. The length of the CDR3 is 16 residues. The CDR3 protein is CASSQTGTQNTGELFF. CDR3 in DNA: TGTGCCAGCTCACAGACCGGGACACAGAACACCGGGGAGCTGTTTTTT. The full variable domain, completed using reference TRBV18 and TRBJ2-2, is NAGVMQNPRHLVRRRGQEARLRCSPMKGHSHVYWYRQLPEEGLKFMVYLQKENIIDESGMPKERFSAEFPKEGPSILRIQQVVRGDSAAYFCASSQTGTQNTGELFFGEGSRLTVL.

V usage is TRBV7-2 and J usage is TRBJ2-7; D is perhaps TRBD1 (6 bases). The CDR3 runs 13 residues. Trimming removed 5 bases at V and 5 bases at J, with 13 bases between. Germline CDR1 SGHTA, CDR2 FQGNSA. This chain's CDR3 is CASSTIRGNEQYF. CDR3 nucleotides: TGTGCCAGCAGCACCATTAGGGGGAACGAGCAGTACTTC.

This clone was found once. The chain combines TRBV7-9 with TRBJ1-4; D perhaps matches TRBD1 (6 bases). Deletions cut 4 bases from V and 4 bases from J, with 16 bases between. Looked up from germline, CDR1 is SEHNR and CDR2 is FQNEAQ (reference sequence). The CDR3 consists of 16 residues. This chain's CDR3 is CASSSLRGALNEKLFF. CDR3 bases: TGTGCCAGCAGCTCGCTCCGGGGGGCCCTTAATGAAAAACTGTTTTTT.

As DNA, the CDR3 is TGCGCCAGCAGCCGGGACAGTTACAATGAGCAGTTCTTC. This sequence encodes CASSRDSYNEQFF. The chain carries TRBV10-1 and TRBJ2-1, with 7 nucleotides matching TRBD1. In germline, CDR1 is WNHNN, CDR2 SYGVQD (reference sequence). This CDR3 is built from 13 residues. The V and J ends lost 6 bases and 4 bases, in that order; junction bases with no gene match: 3.

The gene calls are TRBV11-3 and TRBJ2-5; D is possibly TRBD2 (7 bases). Germline lookup yields CDR1 SGHNT and CDR2 YENEEA. The CDR3 is 12 residues long. V lost 5 bases, J lost 5 bases, and 9 bases lay in between. DNA for the CDR3: TGTGCCAGCAGCGGGAGGGGGGAGACCCAGTACTTC. This gives the protein CASSGRGETQYF.

This chain joins TRBV5-6 and TRBJ2-6; D unclear. Germline assignment: CDR1 SGHDT and CDR2 YYEEEE. The CDR3 runs to 15 residues. V was pared by 6 bases and J by 0 bases, with 10 bases between. This CDR3 reads CASITLDSGANVLTF. As DNA, the CDR3 is TGTGCCAGCATCACCCTAGACTCTGGGGCCAACGTCCTGACTTTC. Supplemented by reference TRBV5-6 and TRBJ2-6, the full variable domain reads DAGVTQSPTHLIKTRGQQVTLRCSPKSGHDTVSWYQQALGQGPQFIFQYYEEEERQRGNFPDRFSGHQFPNYSSELNVNALLLGDSALYLCASITLDSGANVLTFGAGSRLTVL.